This T cell receptor beta chain appears in the sequencing data of a study of T cell repertoires in cytomegalovirus infection. About the research overall: CMV infection and matching HLA type were both indicated by public TCR beta signatures. The study's findings and limits: HLA-C-restricted, CMV-specific TCR beta clonotypes were dominant ex vivo. Summed frequency of shared TCR beta families picked out CMV carriers who also had the relevant HLA.

This CDR3 has 14 amino acids. CDR1 is SGHVS, CDR2 FQNEAQ, per germline. The germline V and J ends were trimmed by 7 bases and 4 bases, with 14 bases remaining between them. TCRdb recomputed calls from the reads with MiXCR, one row per CDR3 protein. The sample shows 200,000 to 300,000 distinct CDR3 sequences, 12% of them seen only once. This clonotype was detected ten times or more. Its antigen is currently unknown. This TCR was recovered from a human donor in good health (CMV status not recorded). Some clones in this sample may be carry-over from other donors' samples. The chain couples TRBV7-8 to TRBJ1-3; possible D gene TRBD1, 6 bases. Sequencing was carried out using PBMCs. CDR3 loop: CASMPGGRGNTIYF. CDR3 in DNA: TGTGCCAGCATGCCGGGGGGCAGGGGAAACACCATATATTTT.